This T cell receptor beta chain stems from a study of early T cells in non-severe SARS-CoV-2 infection. Looking at the study overall: Sequencing used unsorted whole-blood bulk RNA, so chains lack pairing.

This CDR3 spans 13 amino acids. V lost 11 bases and J 0 bases, leaving 11 bases between the germline ends. Overall study findings and caveats: Matching with VDJdb favored anti-spike CD8 responses (missing private and CD4 specificities).

Individual cDNA molecules were tagged with unique molecular identifiers, the study reported. One entry per CDR3 protein results from TCRdb running MiXCR on the 5' RACE reads. The sample lists 15,000 to 25,000 distinct CDR3 sequences; approximately 4.1% were seen once. This clonotype is medium-sized within its sample. Its antigen is unknown. The genes are TRBV12-3 or TRBV12-4 and TRBJ1-3; perhaps TRBD1 as D (5 bases). The sequence was collected from an adult who was a healthcare worker with PCR-confirmed SARS-CoV-2 infection or an uninfected control (not recorded which). Sequencing was done on a sample of whole blood. As DNA, the CDR3 is TGTGCCGGTTCAGGGATCTCTGGAAACACCATATATTTT. Protein: CAGSGISGNTIYF.